This note documents a single T cell receptor (beta chain) sequence. This clone showed up just once. Its antigen remains undetermined. Per-base qualities were not stored, and no clone one base away is much larger. This entry is derived from a study of blood T cell repertoires in COVID-19 (dated by TCRdb to 2020 to 2022). Context from the whole study: Collaborator samples came from the United States, Italy and Spain and covered acute and convalescent phases of COVID-19. The sample metadata nearly always contained a de-identified subject ID, COVID-19 status, age in years and sex. Samples came from the ongoing ImmuneRACE study (first 160 participants) plus 1,254 subjects from 6 global collaborators. Where HLA class I and class II types were available, the types were taken from metadata supplied by the sample provider, not from assay-based typing. The material from the prospective study consisted of cDNA or gDNA derived from T cells, B-cell-depleted T cells, or PBMCs. The repertoires were released in a freely available public database intended as a resource for research on the immune response to SARS-CoV-2. The dataset comprised deeply sampled blood TCRbeta repertoires from subjects exposed to, actively infected with, or recovered from COVID-19. Paper-wide results and their limitations: How much clinical and demographic metadata was included differed by source and by participant, and the metadata was provided uncurated.

Another Seattle source contributed samples from volunteer blood donors who had recovered from COVID-19. The collaborating institutions used their own protocols to collect whole blood in K2EDTA tubes. For TCRbeta analysis, collaborators shipped samples as frozen whole blood, isolated PBMCs, or DNA extracted from either of those sample types. V sheds 0 bases and J sheds 1 base, leaving 7 bases between their ends. Inclusive of the bounding cysteine and phenylalanine, the CDR3 is 15 residues long. This entry keeps only the CDR3 DNA: 45 bases, framed from base 1. CDR1 and CDR2 are read off the germline V gene as KGHSH and LQKENI. TCRbeta CDR3 regions were amplified from genomic DNA using the immunoSEQ Assay, a bias-controlled multiplex PCR. The authors processed their data as follows. The number of nucleated cells in each sample was estimated by amplification of reference gene primers within the assay. Sequence reads were collapsed and filtered to measure the absolute abundance of every unique TCRbeta CDR3 rearrangement. For each sample, productive Simpson clonality was calculated as the square root of Simpson's diversity index over productive rearrangements. TCRdb retrieved this table from immuneACCESS and kept in-frame rearrangements only. Not all clones are present; in checked studies, unresolved V genes account for under half, and no reason is known for the remainder. Clonal size and the V and J genes are those of that table, whereas D and trimming came from the DNA. The table for this sample lists about 300,000 clones; 89% of them were counted only once. Under 8% of the sample comes from the top ten.

The V and J segments used are TRBV18 and TRBJ1-3; a tentative D match to TRBD1 spans 5 bases. The sample was peripheral blood. The clonotype comes from a man aged 18-30 years who had recovered from COVID-19. The CDR3: CASSPPAGSGNTIYF. The bases are TGTGCCAGCTCACCACCGGCAGGGTCTGGAAACACCATATATTTT.